This T cell receptor (beta chain) was observed in a study of blood T cell repertoires in COVID-19. For the study at large: From the United States, Italy and Spain came samples of acute and convalescent COVID-19. Sample material is recorded as cDNA or gDNA derived from T cells, B-cell-depleted T cells, or PBMCs.

Trimming at V came to 3 bases and at J to 2 bases, leaving 6 bases not matched to a gene. Germline V gives CDR1 MDHEN, CDR2 SYDVKM. This CDR3 is built from 15 residues. Per the original methods: From reference gene primer amplification, estimates of nucleated cell counts were derived. Measured with immunoSEQ multiplex PCR; TCRdb has only the in-frame clones, and not every one. For V, J and clone size, that table is used; D and trimming come from the DNA. The sample gives about 12,000 clones, 65% to 90% of which show up once; 21% is in the top ten. The sequence came from a human donor in a cohort sampled during active COVID-19. V usage is TRBV28 and J usage is TRBJ2-7, with 8 bases lining up with TRBD1. The sample taken for sequencing was peripheral blood. CDR3 coding DNA: TGTGCCAGCAGTTTCAGGGGGCGTGCACCCTACGAGCAGTACTTC. It translates to CASSFRGRAPYEQYF.